The entry that follows covers one T cell receptor (beta chain) sequence. The data stem from a study of blood T cell repertoires in COVID-19. At the level of the study: There were acute and convalescent COVID-19 samples, and they came from the United States, Italy and Spain. Sample material is recorded as cDNA or gDNA derived from T cells, B-cell-depleted T cells, or PBMCs.

Assay: immunoSEQ multiplex PCR; the TCRdb copy retains only in-frame clones and omits some. This table has under 150,000 clones, more than 75% appearing once. V was shortened by 4 bases and J by 7 bases, with 11 bases between the two germline ends. This CDR3 is built from 13 residues. CDR1 is GTSNPN, CDR2 SVGIG, per germline (reference sequence). This receptor was taken from a man in his forties with acute or convalescent COVID-19. Sequenced input: peripheral blood. The rearrangement links TRBV30 to TRBJ1-6; D unclear. CDR3 nucleotide sequence: TGTGCCTGGATGGCCAGACAAAATTCACCCCTCCACTTT. As protein: CAWMARQNSPLHF.